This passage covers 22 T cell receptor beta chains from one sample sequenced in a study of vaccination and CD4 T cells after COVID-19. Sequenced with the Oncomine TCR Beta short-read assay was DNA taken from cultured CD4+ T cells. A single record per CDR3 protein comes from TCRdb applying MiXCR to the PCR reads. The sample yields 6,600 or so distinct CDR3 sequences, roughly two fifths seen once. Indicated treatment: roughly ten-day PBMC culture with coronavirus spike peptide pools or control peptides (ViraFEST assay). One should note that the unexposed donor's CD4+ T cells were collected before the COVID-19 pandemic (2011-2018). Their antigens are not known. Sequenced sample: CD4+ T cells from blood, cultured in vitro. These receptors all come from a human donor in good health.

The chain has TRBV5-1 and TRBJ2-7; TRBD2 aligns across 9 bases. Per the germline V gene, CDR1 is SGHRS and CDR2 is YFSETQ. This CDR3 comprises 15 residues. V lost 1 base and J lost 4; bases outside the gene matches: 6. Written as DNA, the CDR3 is TGCGCCAGCAGCTTGTGGGCTAGCGGGGCTTACGAGCAGTACTTC. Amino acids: CASSLWASGAYEQYF.

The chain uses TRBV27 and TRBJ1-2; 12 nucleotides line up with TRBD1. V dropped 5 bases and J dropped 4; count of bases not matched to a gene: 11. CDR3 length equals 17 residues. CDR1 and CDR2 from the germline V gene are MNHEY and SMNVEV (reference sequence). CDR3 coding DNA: TGTGCCAGCAGTATAAATCACGGGACAGGGGGCGTCTATGGCTACACCTTC. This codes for CASSINHGTGGVYGYTF.

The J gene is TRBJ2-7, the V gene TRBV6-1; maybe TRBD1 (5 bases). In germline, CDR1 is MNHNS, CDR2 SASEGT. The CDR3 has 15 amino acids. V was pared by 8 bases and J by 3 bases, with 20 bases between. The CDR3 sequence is CASHKLEGAFYEQYF. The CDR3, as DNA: TGTGCCAGCCACAAGTTGGAAGGGGCGTTCTACGAGCAGTACTTC.

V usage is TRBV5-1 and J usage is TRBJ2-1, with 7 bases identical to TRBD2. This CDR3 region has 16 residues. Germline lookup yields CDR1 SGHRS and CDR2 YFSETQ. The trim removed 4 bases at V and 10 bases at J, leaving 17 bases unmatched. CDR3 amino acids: CASSIRSGTTPGEQFF. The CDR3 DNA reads TGCGCCAGCAGCATAAGATCCGGGACTACCCCTGGAGAGCAGTTCTTC.

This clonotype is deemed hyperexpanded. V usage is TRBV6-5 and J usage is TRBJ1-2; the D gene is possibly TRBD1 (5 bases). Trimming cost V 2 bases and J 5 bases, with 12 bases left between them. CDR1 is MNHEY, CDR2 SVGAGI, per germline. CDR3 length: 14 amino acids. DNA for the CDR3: TGTGCCAGCAGTTACGACAGAGCTCCATATGGCTACACCTTC. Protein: CASSYDRAPYGYTF.

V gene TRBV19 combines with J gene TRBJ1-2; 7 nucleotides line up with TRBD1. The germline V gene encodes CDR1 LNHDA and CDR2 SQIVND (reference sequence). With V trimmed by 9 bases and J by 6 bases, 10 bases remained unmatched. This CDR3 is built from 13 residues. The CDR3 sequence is CASGDSIGDGYTF. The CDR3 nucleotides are TGTGCCAGCGGGGACAGCATAGGGGATGGCTACACCTTC.

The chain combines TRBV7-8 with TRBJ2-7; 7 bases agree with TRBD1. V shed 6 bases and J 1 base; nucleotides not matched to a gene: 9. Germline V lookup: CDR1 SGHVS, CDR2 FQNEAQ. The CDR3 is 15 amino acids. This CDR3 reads CASRYGTVASYEQYF. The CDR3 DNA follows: TGTGCCAGCAGATACGGGACAGTGGCATCCTACGAGCAGTACTTC.

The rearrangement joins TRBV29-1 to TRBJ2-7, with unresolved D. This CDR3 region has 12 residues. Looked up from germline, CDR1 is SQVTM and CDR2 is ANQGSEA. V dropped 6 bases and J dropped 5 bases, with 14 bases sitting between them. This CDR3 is CSVLSSEHEQYF. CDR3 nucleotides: TGCAGCGTGTTATCCTCGGAGCACGAGCAGTACTTC.

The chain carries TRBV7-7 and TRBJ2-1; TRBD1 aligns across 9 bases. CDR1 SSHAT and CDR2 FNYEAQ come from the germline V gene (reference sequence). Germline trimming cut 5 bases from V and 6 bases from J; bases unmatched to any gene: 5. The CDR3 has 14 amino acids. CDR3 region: CASSPDRGGNEQFF. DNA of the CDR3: TGTGCCAGCAGCCCGGACAGGGGTGGCAATGAGCAGTTCTTC.

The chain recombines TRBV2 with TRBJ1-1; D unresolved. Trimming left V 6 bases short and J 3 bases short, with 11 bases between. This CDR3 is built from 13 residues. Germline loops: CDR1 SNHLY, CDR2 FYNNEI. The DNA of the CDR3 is TGTGCCAGCAGCGCTGACTCGGACACTGAAGCTTTCTTT. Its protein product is CASSADSDTEAFF.

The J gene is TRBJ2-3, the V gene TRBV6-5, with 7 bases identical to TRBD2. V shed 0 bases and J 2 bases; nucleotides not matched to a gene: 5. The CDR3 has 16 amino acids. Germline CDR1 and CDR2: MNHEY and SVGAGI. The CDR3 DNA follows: TGTGCCAGCAGTTACTCGGGGCGGGGGTCCACAGATACGCAGTATTTT. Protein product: CASSYSGRGSTDTQYF.

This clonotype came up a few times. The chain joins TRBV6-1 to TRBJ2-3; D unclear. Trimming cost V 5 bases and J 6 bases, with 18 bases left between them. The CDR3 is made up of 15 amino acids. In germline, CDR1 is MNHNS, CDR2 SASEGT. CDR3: CASSRNSIWADTQYF. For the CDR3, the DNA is TGTGCCAGCAGTCGCAATTCGATTTGGGCGGATACGCAGTATTTT.

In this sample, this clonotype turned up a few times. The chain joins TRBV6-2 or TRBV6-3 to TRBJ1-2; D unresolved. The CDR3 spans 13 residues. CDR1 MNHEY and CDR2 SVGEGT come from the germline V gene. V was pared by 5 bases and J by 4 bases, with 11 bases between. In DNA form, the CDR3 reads TGTGCCAGCAGTAACCGTGATAGCTATGGCTACACCTTC. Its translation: CASSNRDSYGYTF.

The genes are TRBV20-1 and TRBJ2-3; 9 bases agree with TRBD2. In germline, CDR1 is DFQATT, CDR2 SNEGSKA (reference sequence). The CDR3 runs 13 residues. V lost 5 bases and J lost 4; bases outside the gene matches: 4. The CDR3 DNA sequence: TGCAGTGCTGATTTAGCGGGGGCAGATACGCAGTATTTT. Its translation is CSADLAGADTQYF.

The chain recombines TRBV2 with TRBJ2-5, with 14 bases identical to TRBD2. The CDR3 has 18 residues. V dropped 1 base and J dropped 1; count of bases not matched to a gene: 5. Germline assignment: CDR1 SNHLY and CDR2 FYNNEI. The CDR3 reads CASSEGGTSGGFQETQYF. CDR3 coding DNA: TGTGCCAGCAGTGAAGGGGGGACTAGCGGGGGTTTCCAAGAGACCCAGTACTTC.

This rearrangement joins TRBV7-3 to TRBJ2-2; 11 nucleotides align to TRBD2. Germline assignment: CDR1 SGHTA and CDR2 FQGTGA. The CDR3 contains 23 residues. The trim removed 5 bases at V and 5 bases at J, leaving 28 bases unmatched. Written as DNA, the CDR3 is TGTGCCAGCAGCCCAGGAGGGGGATTTCTGGGGGCTAGCGGGGGGCCACAAACCGGGGAGCTGTTTTTT. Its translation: CASSPGGGFLGASGGPQTGELFF.

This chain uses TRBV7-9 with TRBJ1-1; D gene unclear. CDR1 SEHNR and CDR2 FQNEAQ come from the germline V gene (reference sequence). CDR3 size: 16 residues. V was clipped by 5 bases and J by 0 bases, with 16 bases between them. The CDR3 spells CASSQGRLLMNTEAFF. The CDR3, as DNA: TGTGCCAGCAGCCAAGGACGCCTCTTGATGAACACTGAAGCTTTCTTT.

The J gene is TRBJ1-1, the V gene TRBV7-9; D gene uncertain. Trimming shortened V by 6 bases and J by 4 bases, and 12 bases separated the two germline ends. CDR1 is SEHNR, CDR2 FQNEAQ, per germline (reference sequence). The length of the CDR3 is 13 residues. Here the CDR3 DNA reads TGTGCCAGCAGTTTACAAGGGTCCACTGAAGCTTTCTTT. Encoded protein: CASSLQGSTEAFF.

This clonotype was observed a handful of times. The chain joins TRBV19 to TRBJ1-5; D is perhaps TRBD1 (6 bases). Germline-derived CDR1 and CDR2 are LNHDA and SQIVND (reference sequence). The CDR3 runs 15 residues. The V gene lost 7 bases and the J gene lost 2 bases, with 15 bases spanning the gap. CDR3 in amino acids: CASMAGGSRNQPQHF. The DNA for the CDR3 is TGTGCCAGTATGGCGGGGGGCAGTCGCAATCAGCCCCAGCATTTT.

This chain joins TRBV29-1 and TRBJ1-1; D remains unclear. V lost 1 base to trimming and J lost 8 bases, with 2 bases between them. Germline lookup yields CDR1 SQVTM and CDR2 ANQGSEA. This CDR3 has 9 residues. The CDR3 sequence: CSVEGEAFF. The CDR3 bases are TGCAGCGTTGAAGGGGAAGCTTTCTTT.

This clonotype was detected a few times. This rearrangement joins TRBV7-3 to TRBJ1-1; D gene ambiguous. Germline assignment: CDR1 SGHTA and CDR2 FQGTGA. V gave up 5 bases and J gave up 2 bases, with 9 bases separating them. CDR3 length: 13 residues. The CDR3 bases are TGTGCCAGCAGCCCAACACCAAACACTGAAGCTTTCTTT. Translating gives CASSPTPNTEAFF.

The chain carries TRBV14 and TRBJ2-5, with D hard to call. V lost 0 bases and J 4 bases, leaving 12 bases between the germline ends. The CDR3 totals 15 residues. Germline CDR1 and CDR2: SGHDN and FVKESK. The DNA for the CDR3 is TGTGCCAGCAGCCAAGATGCGGCAGGACGAGAGACCCAGTACTTC. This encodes CASSQDAAGRETQYF.